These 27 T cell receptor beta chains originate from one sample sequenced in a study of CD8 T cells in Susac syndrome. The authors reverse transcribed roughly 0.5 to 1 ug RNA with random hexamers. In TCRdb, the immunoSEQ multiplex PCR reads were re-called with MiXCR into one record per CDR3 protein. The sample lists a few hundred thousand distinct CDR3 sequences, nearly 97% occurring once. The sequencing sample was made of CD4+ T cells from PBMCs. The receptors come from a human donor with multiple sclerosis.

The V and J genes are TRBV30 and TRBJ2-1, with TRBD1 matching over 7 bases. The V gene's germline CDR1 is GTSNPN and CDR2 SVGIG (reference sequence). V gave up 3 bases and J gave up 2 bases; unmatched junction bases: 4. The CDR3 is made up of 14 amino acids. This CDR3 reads CAWRGQGAYNEQFF. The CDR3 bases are TGTGCCTGGAGGGGGCAGGGGGCCTACAATGAGCAGTTCTTC.

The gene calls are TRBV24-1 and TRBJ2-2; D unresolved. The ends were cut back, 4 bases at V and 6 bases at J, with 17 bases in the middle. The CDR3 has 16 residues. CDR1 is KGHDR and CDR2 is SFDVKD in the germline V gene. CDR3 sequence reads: CATSERAPLWAGELFF. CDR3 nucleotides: TGTGCCACCAGTGAACGAGCCCCTCTATGGGCCGGGGAGCTGTTTTTT.

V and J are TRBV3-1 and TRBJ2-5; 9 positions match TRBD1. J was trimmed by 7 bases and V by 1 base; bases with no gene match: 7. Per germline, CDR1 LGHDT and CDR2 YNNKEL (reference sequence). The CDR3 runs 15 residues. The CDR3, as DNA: TGTGCCAGCAGCCAAGCCAGGACAGGGGTAGTGACCCAGTACTTC. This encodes CASSQARTGVVTQYF.

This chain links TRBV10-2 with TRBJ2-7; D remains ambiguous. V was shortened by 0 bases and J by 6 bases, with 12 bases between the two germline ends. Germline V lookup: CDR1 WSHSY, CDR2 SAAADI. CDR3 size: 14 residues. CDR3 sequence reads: CASSESTLRGEQYF. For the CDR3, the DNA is TGCGCCAGCAGTGAGTCGACCCTGAGAGGCGAGCAGTACTTC.

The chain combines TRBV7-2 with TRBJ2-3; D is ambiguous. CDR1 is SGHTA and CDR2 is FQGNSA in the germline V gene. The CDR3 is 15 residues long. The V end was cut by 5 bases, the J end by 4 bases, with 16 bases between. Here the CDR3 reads CASSLGAVLADTQYF. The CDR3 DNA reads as TGTGCCAGCAGCCTGGGTGCCGTTTTGGCAGATACGCAGTATTTT.

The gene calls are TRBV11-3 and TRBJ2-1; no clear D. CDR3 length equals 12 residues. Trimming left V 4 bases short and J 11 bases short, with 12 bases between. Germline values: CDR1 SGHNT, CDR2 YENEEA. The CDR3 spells CASSSSNGQQFF. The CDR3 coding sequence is TGTGCCAGCAGCTCTTCAAATGGACAGCAGTTCTTC. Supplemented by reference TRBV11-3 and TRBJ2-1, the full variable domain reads EAGVVQSPRYKIIEKKQPVAFWCNPISGHNTLYWYLQNLGQGPELLIRYENEEAVDDSQLPKDRFSAERLKGVDSTLKIQPAELGDSAVYLCASSSSNGQQFFGPGTRLTVL.

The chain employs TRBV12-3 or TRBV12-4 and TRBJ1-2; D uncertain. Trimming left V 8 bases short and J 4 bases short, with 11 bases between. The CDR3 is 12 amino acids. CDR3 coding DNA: TGTGCCAGCGAAACGAGTTTCTATGGCTACACCTTC. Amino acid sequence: CASETSFYGYTF.

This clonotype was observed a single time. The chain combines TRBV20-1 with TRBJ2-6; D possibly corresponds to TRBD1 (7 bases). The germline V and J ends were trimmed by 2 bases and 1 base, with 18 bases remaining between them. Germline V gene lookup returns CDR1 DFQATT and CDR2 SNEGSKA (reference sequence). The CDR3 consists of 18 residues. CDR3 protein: CSARPMGRGESGANVLTF. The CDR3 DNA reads TGCAGTGCTAGACCCATGGGCAGGGGGGAGTCTGGGGCCAACGTCCTGACTTTC.

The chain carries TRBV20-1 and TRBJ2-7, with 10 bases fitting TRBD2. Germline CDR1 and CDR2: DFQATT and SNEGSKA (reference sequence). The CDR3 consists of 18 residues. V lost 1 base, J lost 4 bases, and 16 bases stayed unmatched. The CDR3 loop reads CSARAIRRLAGVTYEQYF. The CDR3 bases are TGCAGTGCTAGAGCAATTAGGCGGCTAGCGGGGGTGACTTACGAGCAGTACTTC.

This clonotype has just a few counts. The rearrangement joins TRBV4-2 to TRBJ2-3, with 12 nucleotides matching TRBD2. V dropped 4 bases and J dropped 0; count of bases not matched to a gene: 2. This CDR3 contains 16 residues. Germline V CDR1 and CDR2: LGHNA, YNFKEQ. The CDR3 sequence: CASSRGTSGSTDTQYF. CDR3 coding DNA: TGTGCCAGCAGCCGCGGGACTAGCGGGAGCACAGATACGCAGTATTTT.

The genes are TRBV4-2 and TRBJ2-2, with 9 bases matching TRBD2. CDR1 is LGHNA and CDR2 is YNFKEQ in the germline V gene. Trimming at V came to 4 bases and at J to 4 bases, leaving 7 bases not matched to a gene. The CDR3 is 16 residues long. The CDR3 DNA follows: TGTGCCAGCAGCCCCAGGGTAGCGGGAGCCACCGGGGAGCTGTTTTTT. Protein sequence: CASSPRVAGATGELFF.

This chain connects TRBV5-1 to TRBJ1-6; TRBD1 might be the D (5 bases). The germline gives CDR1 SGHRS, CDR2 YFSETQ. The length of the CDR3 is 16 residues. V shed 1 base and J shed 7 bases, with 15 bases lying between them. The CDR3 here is CASSLQGSSINSPLHF. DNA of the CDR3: TGCGCCAGCAGCTTGCAGGGCTCATCTATCAATTCACCCCTCCACTTT.

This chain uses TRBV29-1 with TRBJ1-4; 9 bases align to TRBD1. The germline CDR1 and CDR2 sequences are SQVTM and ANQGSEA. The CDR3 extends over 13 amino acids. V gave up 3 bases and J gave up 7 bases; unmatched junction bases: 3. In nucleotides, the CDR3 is TGCAGCGTTGAGGGGACAGGGAGTGAAAAACTGTTTTTT. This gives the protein CSVEGTGSEKLFF.

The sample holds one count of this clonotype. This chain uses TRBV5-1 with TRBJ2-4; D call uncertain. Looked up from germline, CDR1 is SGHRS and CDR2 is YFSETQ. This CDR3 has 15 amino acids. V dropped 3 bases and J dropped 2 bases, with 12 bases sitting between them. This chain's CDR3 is CASSSIGYTKNIQYF. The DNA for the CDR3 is TGCGCCAGCAGCTCTATCGGCTACACCAAAAACATTCAGTACTTC.

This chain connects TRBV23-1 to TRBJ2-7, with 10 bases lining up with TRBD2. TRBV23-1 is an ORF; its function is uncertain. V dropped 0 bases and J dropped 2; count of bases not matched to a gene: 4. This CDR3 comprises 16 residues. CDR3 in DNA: TGCGCCAGCAGTCAATCCCTAGCGGGAGCCACCTACGAGCAGTACTTC. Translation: CASSQSLAGATYEQYF.

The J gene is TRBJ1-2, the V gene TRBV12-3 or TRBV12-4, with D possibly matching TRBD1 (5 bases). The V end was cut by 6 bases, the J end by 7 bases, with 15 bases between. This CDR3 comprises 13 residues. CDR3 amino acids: CASSPGRFAGYTF. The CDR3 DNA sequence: TGTGCCAGCAGCCCAGGGCGTTTCGCTGGCTACACCTTC.

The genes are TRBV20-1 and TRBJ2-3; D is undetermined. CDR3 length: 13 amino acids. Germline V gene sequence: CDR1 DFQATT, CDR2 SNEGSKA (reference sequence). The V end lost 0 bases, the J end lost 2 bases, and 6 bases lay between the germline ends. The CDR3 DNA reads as TGCAGTGCTAGAGATGGCCACACAGATACGCAGTATTTT. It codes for CSARDGHTDTQYF.

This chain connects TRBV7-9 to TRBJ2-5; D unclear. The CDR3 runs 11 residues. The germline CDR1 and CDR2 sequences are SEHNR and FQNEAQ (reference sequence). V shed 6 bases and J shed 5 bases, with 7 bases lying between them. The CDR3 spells CASRSQETQYF. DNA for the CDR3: TGTGCCAGCAGGTCTCAGGAGACCCAGTACTTC.

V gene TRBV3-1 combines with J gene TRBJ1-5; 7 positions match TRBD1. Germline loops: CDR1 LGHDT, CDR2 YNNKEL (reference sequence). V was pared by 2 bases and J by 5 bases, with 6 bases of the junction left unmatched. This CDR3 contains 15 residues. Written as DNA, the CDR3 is TGTGCCAGCAGCCAAAGAGGGGGCCTCGATCAGCCCCAGCATTTT. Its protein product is CASSQRGGLDQPQHF.

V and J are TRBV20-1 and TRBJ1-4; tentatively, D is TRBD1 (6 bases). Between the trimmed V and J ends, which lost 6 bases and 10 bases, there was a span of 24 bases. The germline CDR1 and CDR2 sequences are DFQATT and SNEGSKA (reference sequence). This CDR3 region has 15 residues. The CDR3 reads CSAGPLYGGSGKLFF. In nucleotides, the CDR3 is TGCAGTGCCGGACCCCTCTACGGGGGCTCAGGAAAACTGTTTTTT.

The CDR3 loop reads CSVLTPTVRSYEQYF. The CDR3 bases are TGCAGCGTTCTCACCCCTACAGTCCGCTCCTACGAGCAGTACTTC. The V gene is TRBV29-1, the J gene TRBJ2-7; D is undetermined. The CDR3 has 15 residues. Trimming cost V 5 bases and J 0 bases, with 17 bases left between them. CDR1 SQVTM and CDR2 ANQGSEA come from the germline V gene.

CDR3 sequence reads: CASSLTRLAGGQDTGELFF. The CDR3 bases are TGTGCCAGCAGTTTAACCAGACTAGCGGGGGGGCAAGACACCGGGGAGCTGTTTTTT. The rearrangement uses TRBV27 and TRBJ2-2, with 14 bases that match TRBD2. The CDR3 runs 19 residues. J was trimmed by 3 bases and V by 2 bases; bases with no gene match: 8. Germline CDR1 MNHEY, CDR2 SMNVEV (reference sequence).

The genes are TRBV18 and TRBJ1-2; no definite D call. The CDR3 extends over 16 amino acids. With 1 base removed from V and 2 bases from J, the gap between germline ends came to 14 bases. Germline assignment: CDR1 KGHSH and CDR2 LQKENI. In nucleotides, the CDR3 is TGTGCCAGCTCACCACTTACTCCAGACCAGAACTATGGCTACACCTTC. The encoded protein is CASSPLTPDQNYGYTF. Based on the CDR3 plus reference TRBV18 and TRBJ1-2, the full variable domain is NAGVMQNPRHLVRRRGQEARLRCSPMKGHSHVYWYRQLPEEGLKFMVYLQKENIIDESGMPKERFSAEFPKEGPSILRIQQVVRGDSAAYFCASSPLTPDQNYGYTFGSGTRLTVV.

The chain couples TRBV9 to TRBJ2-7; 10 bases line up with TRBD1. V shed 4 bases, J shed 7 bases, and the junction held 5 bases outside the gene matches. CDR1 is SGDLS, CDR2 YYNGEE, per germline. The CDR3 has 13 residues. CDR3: CASSPGQGWEQYF. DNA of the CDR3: TGTGCCAGCAGCCCGGGACAGGGGTGGGAGCAGTACTTC. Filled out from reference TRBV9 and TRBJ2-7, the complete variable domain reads DSGVTQTPKHLITATGQRVTLRCSPRSGDLSVYWYQQSLDQGLQFLIQYYNGEERAKGNILERFSAQQFPDLHSELNLSSLELGDSALYFCASSPGQGWEQYFGPGTRLTVT.

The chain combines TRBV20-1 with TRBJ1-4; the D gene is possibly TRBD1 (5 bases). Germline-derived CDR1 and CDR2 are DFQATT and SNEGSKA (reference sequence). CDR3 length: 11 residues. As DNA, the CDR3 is TGCAGCGGCCAGGCCGGGGGAAAACTGTTTTTT. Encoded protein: CSGQAGGKLFF.

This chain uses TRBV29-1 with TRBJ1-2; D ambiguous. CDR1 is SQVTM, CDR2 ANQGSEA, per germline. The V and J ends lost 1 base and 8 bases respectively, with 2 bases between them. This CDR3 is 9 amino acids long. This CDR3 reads CSVEVGYTF. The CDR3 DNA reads TGCAGCGTTGAAGTGGGCTACACCTTC. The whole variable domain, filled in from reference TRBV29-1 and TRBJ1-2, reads SAVISQKPSRDICQRGTSLTIQCQVDSQVTMMFWYRQQPGQSLTLIATANQGSEATYESGFVIDKFPISRPNLTFSTLTVSNMSPEDSSIYLCSVEVGYTFGSGTRLTVV.

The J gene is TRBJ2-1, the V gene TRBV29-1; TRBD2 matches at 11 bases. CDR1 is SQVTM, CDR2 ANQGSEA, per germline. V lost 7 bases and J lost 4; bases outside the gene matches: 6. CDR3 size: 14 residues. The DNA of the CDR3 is TGCAGCGCCAAGACTAGCGGGATTTACAATGAGCAGTTCTTC. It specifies CSAKTSGIYNEQFF.